Listed here are 26 T cell receptor beta chains from one sample, sequenced in a study of blood T cell repertoires in COVID-19. Clones were read by immunoSEQ multiplex PCR, and TCRdb kept only the in-frame ones, dropping some. The table records 95,000 or so clones, approximately 84% of them present only once. Material for sequencing was peripheral blood. These receptors originate from a human donor in a cohort sampled during active COVID-19.

The chain employs TRBV24-1 and TRBJ2-3, with D possibly being TRBD1 (6 bases). The ends were cut back, 4 bases at V and 1 base at J, with 8 bases in the middle. This CDR3 contains 14 residues. Germline V gives CDR1 KGHDR, CDR2 SFDVKD. The CDR3 here is CATSEQGGTDTQYF. CDR3 coding DNA: TGTGCCACCAGTGAACAGGGCGGCACAGATACGCAGTATTTT.

The chain combines TRBV27 with TRBJ1-6; 10 bases are a match to TRBD1. The germline V gene encodes CDR1 MNHEY and CDR2 SMNVEV (reference sequence). The CDR3 contains 18 residues. With 0 bases clipped from V and 5 bases from J, the junction kept 7 bases outside the gene matches. The CDR3 sequence: CASSLSSGGTGDNSPLHF. CDR3 DNA sequence: TGTGCCAGCAGTTTATCGTCCGGGGGGACAGGGGATAATTCACCCCTCCACTTT.

This rearrangement joins TRBV9 to TRBJ2-7, with TRBD2 matching over 13 bases. Germline V gene data show CDR1 as SGDLS and CDR2 as YYNGEE. The CDR3 runs to 15 residues. V was clipped by 4 bases and J by 3 bases; unmatched bases: 4. Here the CDR3 DNA reads TGTGCCAGCAGCCGACTAGCGGGGGGAGTCTACGAGCAGTACTTC. Its protein is CASSRLAGGVYEQYF.

The chain has TRBV7-2 and TRBJ2-1; 8 bases are a match to TRBD2. This CDR3 is built from 19 residues. With V trimmed by 1 base and J by 0 bases, 11 bases remained unmatched. Germline CDR1 SGHTA, CDR2 FQGNSA. The CDR3 region has the DNA TGTGCCAGCAGCTTAGTGGGTGGGGCGGGGGGCCCCTCCTACAATGAGCAGTTCTTC. This codes for CASSLVGGAGGPSYNEQFF.

CDR3 sequence: CASSPGLASFF. CDR3 sequence (DNA): TGTGCCAGCAGTCCGGGACTAGCGTCGTTCTTC. The V gene is TRBV12-3 or TRBV12-4, the J gene TRBJ2-1, with 10 bases aligning to TRBD2. The CDR3 contains 11 residues. J was trimmed by 15 bases and V by 5 bases; bases with no gene match: 4.

The gene calls are TRBV7-9 and TRBJ1-4, with TRBD1 matching 8 bases. With 5 bases clipped from V and 6 bases from J, the junction kept 5 bases outside the gene matches. The CDR3 runs to 14 residues. Germline CDR1 SEHNR, CDR2 FQNEAQ (reference sequence). CDR3 sequence (DNA): TGTGCCAGCAGCCCCGGACAGGGATATGAAAAACTGTTTTTT. Encoded protein: CASSPGQGYEKLFF.

This chain links TRBV2 with TRBJ1-4; perhaps TRBD1 as D (6 bases). Germline CDR1 reads SNHLY; CDR2 reads FYNNEI. This CDR3 is built from 15 residues. V dropped 3 bases and J dropped 3 bases, with 11 bases sitting between them. CDR3 region: CASSDSGGPNEKLFF. Written as DNA, the CDR3 is TGTGCCAGCAGTGATTCGGGGGGCCCTAATGAAAAACTGTTTTTT.

The J gene is TRBJ2-7, the V gene TRBV25-1; possibly TRBD1 for D (5 bases). This CDR3 spans 15 amino acids. The germline V gene has CDR1 MGHDK and CDR2 SYGVNS. V gave up 4 bases and J gave up 2 bases, with 15 bases separating them. In DNA form, the CDR3 reads TGTGCCAGCAGTGTCCCCAGGGCAGGGACCTACGAGCAGTACTTC. It translates to CASSVPRAGTYEQYF.

CDR3 protein: CASSTRRAAGETQYF. The DNA of the CDR3 is TGTGCCAGCAGTACCAGGAGGGCAGCCGGGGAGACCCAGTACTTC. The rearrangement joins TRBV11-2 to TRBJ2-5; D is possibly TRBD2 (6 bases). Deletions cut 6 bases from V and 5 bases from J, with 19 bases between. Germline values: CDR1 SGHAT, CDR2 FQNNGV. CDR3 length equals 15 residues.

This clone was counted a few times. Germline is not matched at one junction end, which may reflect a read error. The chain uses TRBV20-1 and TRBJ1-2; weak D call: TRBD1 (6 bases). Germline-derived CDR1 and CDR2 are DFQATT and SNEGSKA (reference sequence). The CDR3 totals 10 residues. CDR3 nucleotides: TGCAGGGCAGGAGGAGACAGGATCTTCTTC. As protein: CRAGGDRIFF.

This clone was seen more than once but under ten times. This sequence joins TRBV4-2 and TRBJ2-1, with 12 bases that match TRBD2. Trimming removed 4 bases from V and 4 bases from J; junction bases left unmatched: 5. This CDR3 contains 16 residues. Germline V gene lookup returns CDR1 LGHNA and CDR2 YNFKEQ. As DNA, the CDR3 is TGTGCCAGCAGCCCGAGACTAGCGGGGGTATACAATGAGCAGTTCTTC. This translates into CASSPRLAGVYNEQFF.

The DNA of the CDR3 is TGCGCCAGCAGCCTGGGATACTCCAAGGGGTACACTGAAGCTTTCTTT. This translates into CASSLGYSKGYTEAFF. J is TRBJ1-1 and V is TRBV5-1; a weak D match, TRBD1 (5 bases). CDR3 length: 16 amino acids. V lost 4 bases, J lost 3 bases, and 19 bases lay in between. Per the germline V gene, CDR1 is SGHRS and CDR2 is YFSETQ.

The chain carries TRBV19 and TRBJ2-5; D unclear. Looked up from germline, CDR1 is LNHDA and CDR2 is SQIVND (reference sequence). V lost 0 bases and J lost 2, with 7 bases in between. The CDR3 has 14 amino acids. The CDR3 sequence: CASSIDRVQETQYF. The CDR3 DNA sequence: TGTGCCAGTAGTATAGATAGAGTACAAGAGACCCAGTACTTC.

The count of this clone is one. The V gene is TRBV19, the J gene TRBJ1-5; 9 bases align to TRBD1. Germline values: CDR1 LNHDA, CDR2 SQIVND (reference sequence). The CDR3 spans 16 residues. After removal of 10 bases from V and 7 bases from J, the junction contained 17 bases not matched to a gene. The CDR3 sequence: CATRTGGARSGQPQHF. For the CDR3, the DNA is TGTGCCACCCGAACAGGGGGCGCGAGGTCAGGCCAGCCCCAGCATTTT.

J is TRBJ1-5 and V is TRBV6-2 or TRBV6-3; TRBD1 matches at 8 bases. This CDR3 has 17 amino acids. Germline V CDR1 and CDR2: MNHEY, SVGEGT. J was trimmed by 2 bases and V by 0 bases; bases with no gene match: 6. Here the CDR3 reads CASSYSTQGAGNQPQHF. In DNA form, the CDR3 reads TGTGCCAGCAGTTACTCCACCCAGGGGGCTGGCAATCAGCCCCAGCATTTT.

The chain joins TRBV7-3 to TRBJ2-5, with TRBD2 matching 10 bases. This CDR3 region has 15 residues. Trimming at V came to 2 bases and at J to 2 bases, leaving 2 bases not matched to a gene. CDR1 and CDR2 from the germline V gene are SGHTA and FQGTGA. Here the CDR3 reads CASSLLAGAQETQYF. Here the CDR3 DNA reads TGTGCCAGCAGCTTACTAGCGGGGGCGCAAGAGACCCAGTACTTC.

V usage is TRBV10-1 and J usage is TRBJ1-1, with no clear D. V was pared by 0 bases and J by 7 bases, with 9 bases between. Germline CDR1 WNHNN, CDR2 SYGVQD (reference sequence). The CDR3 has 13 amino acids. The CDR3 coding sequence is TGCGCCAGCAGTGAGTCGGTCCGCGGTGAAGCTTTCTTT. Protein: CASSESVRGEAFF.

The rearrangement joins TRBV5-4 to TRBJ2-2, with 13 bases fitting TRBD2. CDR3 size: 16 residues. The germline V gene encodes CDR1 SGHNT and CDR2 YYREEE (reference sequence). J gave up 7 bases and V 3 bases, and 6 bases lay outside the gene matches. CDR3 DNA: TGTGCCAGCAGCTCGGGACTAGCGGGAAGGGGCGGGGAGCTGTTTTTT. Protein: CASSSGLAGRGGELFF.

The chain joins TRBV2 to TRBJ1-2; TRBD1 aligns across 9 bases. The CDR3 covers 16 residues. J lost 4 bases, V lost 4 bases, and 10 bases had no gene match. From germline, CDR1 is SNHLY and CDR2 FYNNEI. The CDR3: CASSAGFTGGSYGYTF. The DNA of the CDR3 is TGTGCCAGCAGTGCGGGGTTCACAGGGGGCAGCTATGGCTACACCTTC.

The genes are TRBV7-9 and TRBJ2-7, with 9 bases lining up with TRBD1. Germline CDR1 and CDR2: SEHNR and FQNEAQ (reference sequence). The CDR3 is 14 residues long. V shed 4 bases, J shed 3 bases, and the junction held 4 bases outside the gene matches. CDR3 bases: TGTGCCAGCAGCTCTACAGGGGGCCACTACGAGCAGTACTTC. This codes for CASSSTGGHYEQYF.

This chain uses TRBV7-9 with TRBJ1-4, with D possibly TRBD1 on 5 matching bases. The CDR3 length is 15 residues. Germline assignment: CDR1 SEHNR and CDR2 FQNEAQ (reference sequence). V lost 2 bases and J lost 6, with 13 bases in between. This CDR3 is CASSLHGGNYEKLFF. The CDR3 nucleotides are TGTGCCAGCAGCTTACACGGGGGGAATTATGAAAAACTGTTTTTT.

The chain uses TRBV5-1 and TRBJ1-6; D unclear. Between the trimmed V and J ends, which lost 4 bases and 6 bases, there was a span of 14 bases. Germline CDR1 reads SGHRS; CDR2 reads YFSETQ. The CDR3 contains 15 residues. CDR3 nucleotides: TGCGCCAGCAGCATAACCGGGTCGATTAATTCACCCCTCCACTTT. Translating it yields CASSITGSINSPLHF. The entire variable domain, with the rest obtained from reference TRBV5-1 and TRBJ1-6, is as follows: KAGVTQTPRYLIKTRGQQVTLSCSPISGHRSVSWYQQTPGQGLQFLFEYFSETQRNKGNFPGRFSGRQFSNSRSEMNVSTLELGDSALYLCASSITGSINSPLHFGNGTRLTVT.

This clone was seen once. The V and J genes are TRBV29-1 and TRBJ1-2; D perhaps matches TRBD1 (6 bases). Germline assignment: CDR1 SQVTM and CDR2 ANQGSEA. V was trimmed by 7 bases and J by 0 bases, leaving 15 bases between them. The CDR3 covers 14 residues. The CDR3 nucleotides are TGCAGCGCCGGGCGAGGGGGAGCTAACTATGGCTACACCTTC. Translated, it gives CSAGRGGANYGYTF. The full variable domain, completed using reference TRBV29-1 and TRBJ1-2, is SAVISQKPSRDICQRGTSLTIQCQVDSQVTMMFWYRQQPGQSLTLIATANQGSEATYESGFVIDKFPISRPNLTFSTLTVSNMSPEDSSIYLCSAGRGGANYGYTFGSGTRLTVV.

The chain has TRBV2 and TRBJ2-5, with unresolved D. This CDR3 is built from 11 residues. CDR1 SNHLY and CDR2 FYNNEI come from the germline V gene. The V and J ends lost 6 bases and 2 bases respectively, with 4 bases between them. CDR3: CASRSQETQYF. In DNA form, the CDR3 reads TGTGCCAGCAGGTCACAAGAGACCCAGTACTTC.

V is TRBV6-5 and J is TRBJ2-1; tentative D call: TRBD2 (6 bases). The V and J ends lost 2 bases and 5 bases respectively, with 10 bases between them. This CDR3 region has 14 residues. The V gene's germline CDR1 is MNHEY and CDR2 SVGAGI. This CDR3 is CASSYERADNEQFF. The CDR3 DNA reads as TGTGCCAGCAGTTACGAGCGGGCCGACAATGAGCAGTTCTTC.

The rearrangement uses TRBV18 and TRBJ1-1; 7 positions match TRBD1. This CDR3 region has 13 residues. V lost 8 bases and J lost 0; bases outside the gene matches: 3. In germline, CDR1 is KGHSH, CDR2 LQKENI. In DNA, the CDR3 is TGTGCCAGCCGGGACAGTCTGAACACTGAAGCTTTCTTT. It specifies CASRDSLNTEAFF.